This TCR beta chain was identified in a study of metastatic and nonmetastatic thyroid tumors. Looking at the study overall: Repertoires were compared across blood and tumor or nodule tissue from malignant and benign thyroid patients.

This clone was recorded at least ten times. Its antigen is as yet unknown. TCRdb used MiXCR to call clones anew from the PCR reads. The table shows 26,000 or so clones, with around a sixth occurring only once. Study observations and caveats: Relative to benign nodules, malignant thyroid tumors were reportedly characterized by significantly elevated TCR beta diversity in blood and tumor.

There were no patients who had received any treatment before thyroid surgery. V lost 7 bases, J lost 2 bases, and 9 bases lay in between. The germline V gene encodes CDR1 SNHLY and CDR2 FYNNEI. This CDR3 has 12 amino acids. The TCR sequence derives from a male donor with papillary thyroid cancer or a benign thyroid nodule (not recorded which). Some clones in this sample may be carry-over from other donors' samples. Material for sequencing was blood. The chain employs TRBV2 and TRBJ2-7; D remains ambiguous. The CDR3, as DNA: TGTGCCAGCACAGGACGGCCCTACGAGCAGTACTTC. Residues: CASTGRPYEQYF.